This T cell receptor beta chain was obtained from a study of T cell repertoires in cytomegalovirus infection. Across the study: An indication of both CMV infection and matching HLA type came from public TCR beta signatures.

TCRdb reanalysed the reads using MiXCR and keeps one entry per CDR3 protein. Of 290,000 or so distinct CDR3 sequences in the sample, roughly 24% were seen once. On this clonotype itself: Its cognate antigen is unknown.

Study-wide results and limits: Cumulative public TCR beta family frequency identified CMV carriers with the relevant HLA. Ex vivo responses were dominated by HLA-C-restricted CMV-specific TCR beta clonotypes.

The sequence was collected from a human donor in good health (CMV status not recorded). Some clones in this sample may be carry-over from other donors' samples. Material for sequencing was PBMCs.

The CDR3 nucleotides read TGTGCCAGCTCACCCATACGGACAGGCCTTGGTGGGACTGAAGCTTTCTTT. This translates into CASSPIRTGLGGTEAFF. The chain carries TRBV18 and TRBJ1-1; 7 bases agree with TRBD1. Germline V lookup: CDR1 KGHSH, CDR2 LQKENI. The CDR3 totals 17 residues. The junction had 15 bases not matched to a gene; V was cut back by 3 bases and J by 5 bases.